The T cell receptor beta chain described here comes from a study of T cell responses to AZD1222 COVID-19 vaccine. Points on this clone: Its specificity is not known.

Points from the study as a whole: Close to half of all spike-specific TCRs reportedly target regions of the variants that are unmutated. Vaccine-associated CD4 TCRs spanned spike, dominant at 160-218 and 743-854.

CDR3 length: 13 amino acids. V lost 6 bases, J lost 0 bases, and 8 bases lay in between. Germline values: CDR1 MNHEY, CDR2 SVGAGI. Generated by immunoSEQ multiplex PCR, the TCRdb table keeps only in-frame clones and is missing some. The table includes about 110,000 clones, about 90% detected once. This specimen was peripheral blood, taken 28 days after the second AZD1222 dose. The chain links TRBV6-5 to TRBJ1-2; tentatively, D is TRBD1 (6 bases). This clonotype originated in an adult who received the AZD1222 COVID-19 vaccine. The chain's CDR3 is CASRRTANYGYTF. The CDR3, as DNA: TGTGCCAGCAGGAGGACAGCTAACTATGGCTACACCTTC.